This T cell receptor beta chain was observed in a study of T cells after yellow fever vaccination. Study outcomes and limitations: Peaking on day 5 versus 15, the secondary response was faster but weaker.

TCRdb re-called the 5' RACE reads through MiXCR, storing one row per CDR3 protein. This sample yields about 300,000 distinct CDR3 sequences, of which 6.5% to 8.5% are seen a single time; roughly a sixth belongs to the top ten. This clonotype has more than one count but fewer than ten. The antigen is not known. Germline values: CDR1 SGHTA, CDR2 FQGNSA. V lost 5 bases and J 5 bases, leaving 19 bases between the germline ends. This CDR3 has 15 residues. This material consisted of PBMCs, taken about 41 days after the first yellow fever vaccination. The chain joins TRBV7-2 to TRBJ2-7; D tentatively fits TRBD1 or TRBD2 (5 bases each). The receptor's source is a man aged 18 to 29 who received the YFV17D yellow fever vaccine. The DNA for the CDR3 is TGTGCCAGCAGCGCCACAGGACTCCTTTTGGACGAGCAGTACTTC. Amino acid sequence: CASSATGLLLDEQYF.